What follows are 11 T cell receptor beta chains derived from one specimen sequenced in a study of T cells in Graves' hyperthyroidism and ophthalmopathy. There were TCR beta CDR3 regions amplified from RNA transcripts. The HTBI primer set served for first-round RT-PCR of the TCR CDR3. TCRdb reprocessed the multiplex PCR reads via MiXCR and lists one record per CDR3 protein. Here the sample spans over 700,000 distinct CDR3 sequences, roughly a sixth being singletons. Sequences were obtained from blood. Source of these receptors: a woman aged 50 to 60 with Graves' hyperthyroidism that later progressed to Graves' ophthalmopathy.

This chain links TRBV7-2 with TRBJ1-3; D is possibly TRBD1 (5 bases). Between the trimmed V and J ends, which lost 1 base and 2 bases, there was a span of 12 bases. The CDR3 extends over 16 amino acids. Germline CDR1 and CDR2: SGHTA and FQGNSA. CDR3 bases: TGTGCCAGCAGCTTAGGTAGGGGCGCGGCTGGAAACACCATATATTTT. It translates to CASSLGRGAAGNTIYF.

V gene TRBV4-1 combines with J gene TRBJ1-2, with D uncertain. The CDR3 consists of 16 residues. V lost 4 bases to trimming and J lost 1 base, with 16 bases between them. CDR1 is MGHRA, CDR2 YSYEKL, per germline. The CDR3 bases are TGCGCCAGCAGCCCTCTCCGAGACATCGGTAACTATGGCTACACCTTC. This gives the protein CASSPLRDIGNYGYTF.

This clonotype was recorded many times. V is TRBV12-3 or TRBV12-4 and J is TRBJ1-6; 7 nucleotides align to TRBD1. The J segment lost 9 bases and the V segment lost 4 bases, leaving 12 bases of the junction unmatched. This CDR3 has 16 amino acids. The CDR3: CASSSSVTGLGSPLHF. The DNA for the CDR3 is TGTGCCAGCAGTTCATCCGTGACAGGGTTGGGTTCACCCCTCCACTTT.

This clonotype was detected many times. The V call is TRBV3-1, the J call TRBJ2-6, with 8 bases fitting TRBD1. CDR1 LGHDT and CDR2 YNNKEL come from the germline V gene (reference sequence). The V segment lost 3 bases and the J segment 0 bases; nucleotides outside the gene matches: 4. This CDR3 comprises 17 residues. CDR3 nucleotide sequence: TGTGCCAGCAGCCAGGGGACAGGCGGCTCTGGGGCCAACGTCCTGACTTTC. Translating it yields CASSQGTGGSGANVLTF.

The chain has TRBV15 and TRBJ2-7; D is undetermined. V lost 1 base, J lost 1 base, and 11 bases lay in between. Looked up from germline, CDR1 is LNHNV and CDR2 is YYDKDF (reference sequence). CDR3 length equals 15 residues. The CDR3 reads CATSRGQGRSYEQYF. CDR3 in DNA: TGTGCCACCAGCAGAGGTCAAGGGCGATCCTACGAGCAGTACTTC.

The table lists this clonotype with a few counts. The chain carries TRBV25-1 and TRBJ1-1, with TRBD1 identical over 9 bases. The CDR3 has 14 amino acids. Germline V gene data show CDR1 as MGHDK and CDR2 as SYGVNS. V dropped 4 bases and J dropped 11; count of bases not matched to a gene: 11. In DNA, the CDR3 is TGTGCCAGCAGTGCCGAACCCGGGACAGGGAGGGCTTTCTTT. Amino acid sequence: CASSAEPGTGRAFF.

The sample holds a few counts of this clonotype. This chain uses TRBV11-3 with TRBJ2-3, with D perhaps TRBD2 (6 bases). Germline CDR1 and CDR2: SGHNT and YENEEA. V was pared by 1 base and J by 4 bases, with 12 bases between. The CDR3 sequence is 15 residues long. The CDR3 DNA is TGTGCCAGCAGCTTAGCGGGGGATCCTTCAGATACGCAGTATTTT. This translates into CASSLAGDPSDTQYF.

This clonotype was seen repeatedly, ten times or more. The gene calls are TRBV11-2 and TRBJ1-5, with D uncertain. The CDR3 totals 13 residues. Deletions cut 6 bases from V and 2 bases from J, with 8 bases between. Germline CDR1 SGHAT, CDR2 FQNNGV. The DNA of the CDR3 is TGTGCCAGCAGTCCCTTTGGCAATCAGCCCCAGCATTTT. It translates to CASSPFGNQPQHF.

A word on this clonotype: At one end the junction does not follow the germline gene, possibly because of a read error. This chain uses TRBV7-7 with TRBJ2-2, with TRBD1 as a possible D gene (6 bases). The CDR3 runs 16 residues. Per germline, CDR1 SSHAT and CDR2 FNYEAQ (reference sequence). This CDR3 reads CASSFAGAVGTGELFF. CDR3 DNA: TGTGCTAGCAGCTTTGCAGGGGCGGTCGGCACCGGGGAGCTGTTTTTT.

V and J are TRBV29-1 and TRBJ1-4, with D unclear. Per the germline V gene, CDR1 is SQVTM and CDR2 is ANQGSEA. Trimming cost V 3 bases and J 1 base, with 6 bases left between them. The CDR3 spans 13 residues. The CDR3 region has the DNA TGCAGCGTTGACTCGGGAACTAATGAAAAACTGTTTTTT. It specifies CSVDSGTNEKLFF.

In its sample, this clonotype was seen many times. The gene calls are TRBV11-2 and TRBJ1-5; D is ambiguous. This CDR3 region has 15 residues. V lost 1 base, J lost 4 bases, and 11 bases lay in between. CDR1 is SGHAT, CDR2 FQNNGV, per germline. CDR3 nucleotide sequence: TGTGCCAGCAGCTTAGTATCTGGGAAAAATCAGCCCCAGCATTTT. Protein: CASSLVSGKNQPQHF.